This entry is about one T cell receptor (beta chain). Random hexamers were used to reverse transcribe the RNA input (roughly 0.5 to 1 ug). An immunoSEQ multiplex PCR amplified TCR beta CDR3 over 54 Vbeta and 13 Jbeta. One entry per CDR3 protein results from TCRdb running MiXCR on the immunoSEQ multiplex PCR reads. The sample records 90,000 to 150,000 distinct CDR3 sequences, just under 95% being singletons. These data come from a study of CD8 T cells in Susac syndrome. Per germline, CDR1 MNHEY and CDR2 SVGAGI. The V end lost 0 bases, the J end lost 7 bases, and 10 bases lay between the germline ends. CDR3 length: 14 amino acids. Healthy donors served as age- and sex-matched controls. TEMRA cells were FACS-enriched and CD8+ and CD4+ T cells negatively isolated.

Sequencing was carried out using CD8+ T cells from PBMCs. This chain joins TRBV6-5 and TRBJ1-5; maybe TRBD1 (5 bases). This receptor was taken from a human donor in good health. The CDR3 loop reads CASSYSQGGQPQHF. The CDR3 DNA follows: TGTGCCAGCAGTTACTCCCAGGGAGGACAGCCCCAGCATTTT.